This T cell receptor (beta chain) was identified during a study of cytomegalovirus exposure and HLA in healthy donors. Regarding the study as a whole: Highly shared sequence variants in one cluster were likely a sequencing artifact. Trimming of TCR beta V- and J-genes showed a link, identified in a later analysis, to a missense DCLRE1C variant. Under in vitro conditions, a few CMV-associated chains were confirmed as specific for CMV antigens.

Notes on this clone: Its cognate antigen is unknown.

Looked up from germline, CDR1 is GTSNPN and CDR2 is SVGIG (reference sequence). J lost 8 bases, V lost 5 bases, and 11 bases had no gene match. The CDR3 is 16 amino acids. Use of 60 Vbeta and 13 Jbeta primers characterized the PCR. Authors' methods: About 10 million shared chains were among approximately 80 million unique TCR beta chains counted in a later analysis. Libraries were prepared by immunoSEQ multiplex PCR; TCRdb keeps only in-frame clonotypes and omits some of them. For V, J and clone size, that table is used; D and trimming come from the DNA. Found here are tens of thousands of clones, roughly 60% of them singletons; the top ten hold 20% to 25%.

The sequence came from a woman in her forties or fifties in good health and CMV-seropositive. This rearrangement joins TRBV30 to TRBJ1-6; 11 bases are a match to TRBD1. Sequenced sample: PBMCs. The CDR3 sequence: CAWGKDRGRGYSPLHF. The CDR3 DNA follows: TGTGCCTGGGGAAAGGACAGGGGGCGCGGTTATTCACCCCTCCACTTT.